Sequencing of this T cell receptor (beta chain) was carried out in a study of cytomegalovirus exposure and HLA in healthy donors. Study at large: Most donors, less than 85% of over 350 genotyped, fell in the Caucasian-associated ancestry cluster. Overall study findings and caveats: Accurate prediction of HLA-A and HLA-B alleles (for most subjects) was reportedly achieved from TCR beta sequences.

Note on this clone: Its matching antigen is unknown.

In the PCR, 60 Vbeta and 13 Jbeta primers were used. Data came from immunoSEQ multiplex PCR; TCRdb stores just in-frame clones and leaves some out. The table shows around 78,000 clones, with 63% occurring only once. Trimming shortened V by 7 bases and J by 4 bases, and 11 bases separated the two germline ends. This CDR3 is built from 12 residues. Germline V gene sequence: CDR1 MNHNS, CDR2 SASEGT. The rearrangement links TRBV6-1 to TRBJ2-7; D uncertain. The TCR comes from a man younger than 45 in good health and CMV-seropositive. What was sequenced was PBMCs. The CDR3 protein is CASKQTLYEQYF. Here the CDR3 DNA reads TGTGCCAGCAAACAGACGCTGTACGAGCAGTACTTC.